This T cell receptor beta chain is from a study of blood T cell repertoires in COVID-19. Turning to the study itself: Whether acute or convalescent, the COVID-19 samples came from the United States, Italy and Spain.

V was clipped by 6 bases and J by 3 bases; unmatched bases: 9. The CDR3 has 15 residues. Per the germline V gene, CDR1 is SNHLY and CDR2 is FYNNEI. Original handling: Reference gene primers were amplified, and this amplification served to estimate nucleated cell counts. Data came from immunoSEQ multiplex PCR; TCRdb stores just in-frame clones and leaves some out. From that table come the V and J calls and clone size; the DNA was used to work out D and trimming. The sample contains about 44,000 clones, approximately 77% of which appear only once. Sequenced sample: peripheral blood. The receptor comes from a woman aged 70-85 years with acute or convalescent COVID-19. The chain employs TRBV2 and TRBJ2-5, with 8 bases matching TRBD2. The CDR3 DNA is TGTGCCAGCAGCTACCAGACTAGCGCTAAAGAGACCCAGTACTTC. Amino acid sequence: CASSYQTSAKETQYF.